The clone carrying this TCR beta chain was observed a few times. Its antigen is not identified. This CDR3 is built from 21 residues. Germline CDR1 and CDR2: MDHEN and SYDVKM. The ends lost 6 bases at V and 1 base at J; junction bases unmatched: 23. Unique molecular identifiers were built into the TCR beta cDNA libraries. Starting from approximately 1 to 10 million T cells, the study yielded approximately 500,000 cDNA molecules. TCRdb reprocessed the PCR reads with MiXCR, giving one entry per CDR3 protein. There are 400,000 to 500,000 distinct CDR3 sequences in the sample; over 30% occur only once, and 7.5% to 8.5% lies in the top ten. This sample stems from a study of post-analysis software for immune sequencing data. Findings of the study overall: Batch-mates among the samples co-clustered strongly by F measure. Relative to controls, patients with multiple sclerosis showed significantly lower normalized Chao1 diversity. Relative to controls, patients had 4 or 5 TRBV segments at higher frequency, with TRBV5-6, TRBV5-1 and TRBV20-1 among these.

What was sequenced was blood. This receptor was identified in a girl under 10 years old with multiple sclerosis. The chain employs TRBV28 and TRBJ2-1; the match to TRBD2 covers 8 bases. The CDR3 spells CASRPQIGGALSTWSYNEQFF. CDR3 sequence (DNA): TGTGCCAGCAGACCCCAAATCGGGGGGGCCCTCTCCACGTGGTCCTACAATGAGCAGTTCTTC. The whole variable domain, filled in from reference TRBV28 and TRBJ2-1, reads DVKVTQSSRYLVKRTGEKVFLECVQDMDHENMFWYRQDPGLGLRLIYFSYDVKMKEKGDIPEGYSVSREKKERFSLILESASTNQTSMYLCASRPQIGGALSTWSYNEQFFGPGTRLTVL.